Sequencing of this T cell receptor (beta chain) was carried out in a study of Ad26.COV2.S vaccination and SARS-CoV-2 variants. Treatment in this sample: some 20 received Ad26.COV2.S at low or high dose, single or two shots; about 5 received placebo; per-sample allocation not given. The samples were gathered on day 63 after the first injection of vaccine or placebo. Profiling relied on immunoSEQ multiplex PCR, and the TCRdb table lists in-frame clones only, not all of them. There are a few hundred thousand clones in the sample; 90% occur only once, and roughly 3.9% lies in the top ten. CDR3 size: 15 residues. V was clipped by 7 bases and J by 0 bases, with 13 bases between them. Germline V CDR1 and CDR2: LNHDA, SQIVND (reference sequence).

Source: peripheral blood, taken in a trial of Ad26.COV2.S vaccine versus placebo. The chain links TRBV19 to TRBJ1-5; D gene unclear. This sequence originates from a person between 18 and 60 years old who received the Ad26.COV2.S COVID-19 vaccine or a placebo. The CDR3 DNA is TGTGCCAGTACCCCACTTCCTTATAGCAATCAGCCCCAGCATTTT. Its protein is CASTPLPYSNQPQHF.